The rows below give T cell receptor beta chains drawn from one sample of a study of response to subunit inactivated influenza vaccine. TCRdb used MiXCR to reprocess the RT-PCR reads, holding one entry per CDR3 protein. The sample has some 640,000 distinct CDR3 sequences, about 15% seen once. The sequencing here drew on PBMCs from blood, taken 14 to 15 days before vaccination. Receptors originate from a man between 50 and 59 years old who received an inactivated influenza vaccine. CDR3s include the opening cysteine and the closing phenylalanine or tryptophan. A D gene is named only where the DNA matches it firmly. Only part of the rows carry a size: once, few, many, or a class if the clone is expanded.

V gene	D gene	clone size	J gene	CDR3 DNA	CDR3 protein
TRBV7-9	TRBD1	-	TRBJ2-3	TGTGCCAGCAGCATACGGACAGGGGTCGACAGCACAGATACGCAGTATTTT	CASSIRTGVDSTDTQYF
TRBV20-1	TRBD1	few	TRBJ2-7	TGCAGTGCTAGAGGTAGGGGGCGTATCAACTACGAGCAGTACTTC	CSARGRGRINYEQYF
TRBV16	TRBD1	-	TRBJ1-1	TGTGCCAGCAGCCAGGCCCTAACCCGAAAAGACAGGGTGGGCGCTTTCTTT	CASSQALTRKDRVGAFF
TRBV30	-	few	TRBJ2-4	TGTGCCTGGAGTGGGACAGCCCAAAACATTCAGTACTTC	CAWSGTAQNIQYF
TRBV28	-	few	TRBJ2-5	TGTGCCAGCAGTTTCCTGTCTAGAGGGCAAGAGACCCAGTACTTC	CASSFLSRGQETQYF
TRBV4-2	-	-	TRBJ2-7	TGTGCCAGCAGCCAAGAACAGACGTTCTACGAGCAGTACTTC	CASSQEQTFYEQYF
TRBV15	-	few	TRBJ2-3	TGTGCCACCAGCAGCGCGGGCACAGATACGCAGTATTTT	CATSSAGTDTQYF
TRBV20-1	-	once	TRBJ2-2	TGCAGTGCTAGTAGGGGAAATAGGTTCGGGGAGCTGTTTTTT	CSASRGNRFGELFF
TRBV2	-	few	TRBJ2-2	TGTGCCAGCATGAAGACACTTAACACCGGGGAGCTGTTTTTT	CASMKTLNTGELFF
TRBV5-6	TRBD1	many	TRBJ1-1	TGTGCCAGCAGCTGGGGGACAGGGGAAGCTGAAGCTTTCTTT	CASSWGTGEAEAFF
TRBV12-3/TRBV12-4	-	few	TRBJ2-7	TGTGCCAGCAGCAGGTCCGGGGCGGGGAGCTCCTACGAGCAGTACTTC	CASSRSGAGSSYEQYF
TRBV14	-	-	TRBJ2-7	TGTGCCAGCAGCCAAGATCCGGGACATCCCCTCGAGCAGTACTTC	CASSQDPGHPLEQYF
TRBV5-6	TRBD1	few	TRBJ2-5	TGTGCCAGCAGCTTACTGAGGGACAGAGGTTACCAAGAGACCCAGTACTTC	CASSLLRDRGYQETQYF
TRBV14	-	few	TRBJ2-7	TGTGCCAGCAGCCAAGATGAAGTCGGGGGATCCTACGAGCAGTACTTC	CASSQDEVGGSYEQYF
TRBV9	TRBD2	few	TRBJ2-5	TGTGCCAGCAGCCCAGCCCCCTGGACTAGCGGAAAAGAGACCCAGTACTTC	CASSPAPWTSGKETQYF
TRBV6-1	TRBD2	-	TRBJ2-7	TGTGCCAGCAGAAACGGACTAGTCTCCAGCTCCTACGAGCAGTACTTC	CASRNGLVSSSYEQYF
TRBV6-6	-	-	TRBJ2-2	TGTGCCAGCAGAAGGGACACCACCGGGGAGCTGTTTTTT	CASRRDTTGELFF
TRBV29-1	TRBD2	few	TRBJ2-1	TGCAGCGTTGAAGATCCGCCTGCGGGAGGCACTGACAATGAGCAGTTCTTC	CSVEDPPAGGTDNEQFF
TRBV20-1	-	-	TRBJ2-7	TGCAGTGCGATGATACAGGGAGTTGCCTACGAGCAGTACTTC	CSAMIQGVAYEQYF
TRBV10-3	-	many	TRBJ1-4	TGTGCCATCAGTGACTCTGGGGGCTCTAATGAAAAACTGTTTTTT	CAISDSGGSNEKLFF
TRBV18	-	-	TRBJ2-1	TGTGCCAGCTCACCTGGAGACGGAAAGCAGTTCTTC	CASSPGDGKQFF
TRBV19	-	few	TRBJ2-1	TGTGCCAGTCCAATGAAACAGCTTAGCTCCTACAATGAGCAGTTCTTC	CASPMKQLSSYNEQFF
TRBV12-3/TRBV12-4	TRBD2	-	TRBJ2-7	TGTGCCAGCAGTTCTTCAGCGGGGACCTACGAGCAGTACTTC	CASSSSAGTYEQYF
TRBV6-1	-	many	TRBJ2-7	TGTGCCAGCAGCCGCGGGACAGCTTCCTACGAGCAGTACTTC	CASSRGTASYEQYF
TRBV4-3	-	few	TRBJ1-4	TGCGCCAGCAGCCCGGGACGACTCGCAACTAATGAAAAACTGTTTTTT	CASSPGRLATNEKLFF
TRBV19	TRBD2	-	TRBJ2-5	TGTGCCAGTAGTATCCAACTAGCGGGAGCTCGAGAGACCCAGTACTTC	CASSIQLAGARETQYF
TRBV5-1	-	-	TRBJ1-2	TGCGCCAGCAGCTTGGGACAGTTAAACTATGGCTACACCTTC	CASSLGQLNYGYTF
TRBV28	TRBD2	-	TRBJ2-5	TGTGCCAGCACCCCCCTAGGACTAGGACAAGAGACCCAGTACTTC	CASTPLGLGQETQYF
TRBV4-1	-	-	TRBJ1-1	TGCGCCAGCAGCCAAGCAGTTTGGAACACTGAAGCTTTCTTT	CASSQAVWNTEAFF
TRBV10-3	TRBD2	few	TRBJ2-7	TGTGCCATCAGTGTAGGATTAGCGGGAGAAGAAGTTGGGGTCTACGAGCAGTACTTC	CAISVGLAGEEVGVYEQYF
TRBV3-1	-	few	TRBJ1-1	TGTGCCAGCAGCCCGGACATCTACACTGAAGCTTTCTTT	CASSPDIYTEAFF
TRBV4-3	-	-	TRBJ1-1	TGCGCCAGCAGCCAAGATGTGGGGTACACTGAAGCTTTCTTT	CASSQDVGYTEAFF
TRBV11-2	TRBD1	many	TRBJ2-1	TGTGCCAGCAGACTGACAGGGAGCTCCTACAATGAGCAGTTCTTC	CASRLTGSSYNEQFF
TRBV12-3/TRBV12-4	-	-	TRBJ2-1	TGTGCCAGCAGTACGACGGGACTGGGGCCTTCCGAGCAGTTCTTC	CASSTTGLGPSEQFF
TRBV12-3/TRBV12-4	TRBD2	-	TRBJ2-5	TGTGCCAGCAGTCCTAGCGGGGGGCTCCGCGGGACCCAGTACTTC	CASSPSGGLRGTQYF
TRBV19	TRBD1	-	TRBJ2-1	TGTGCCAGTAGTATCCCCCGAGGGACAGGGTCCGATGAGCAGTTCTTC	CASSIPRGTGSDEQFF
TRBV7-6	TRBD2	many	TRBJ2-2	TGTGCCAGCAGCTTACCAGCGGGAGTGTTCGGGGAGCTGTTTTTT	CASSLPAGVFGELFF
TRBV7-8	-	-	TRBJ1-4	TGTGCCAGCAGCTTATGGGGTTCGACTAATGAAAAACTGTTTTTT	CASSLWGSTNEKLFF
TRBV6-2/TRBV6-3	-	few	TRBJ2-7	TGTGCCAGCAGTCCCAACAGGAACTACGAGCAGTACTTC	CASSPNRNYEQYF
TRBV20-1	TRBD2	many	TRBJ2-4	TGCAGTGCTAGAGGGCCGGGGGGGGACATTCAGTACTTC	CSARGPGGDIQYF
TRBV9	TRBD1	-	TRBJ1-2	TGTGCCAGCAGCGGGATGGGACAGGGAGACTATGGCTACACCTTC	CASSGMGQGDYGYTF
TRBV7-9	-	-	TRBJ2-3	TGTGCCACCTCACAGGGTAACACAGATACGCAGTATTTT	CATSQGNTDTQYF
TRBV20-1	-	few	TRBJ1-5	TGCAGTGCTAGAGCCTCGGGCAATCAGCCCCAGCATTTT	CSARASGNQPQHF
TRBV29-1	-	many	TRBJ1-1	TGCAGCGCCCTTTCGTTCGCGGGCGGCACTGAAGCTTTCTTT	CSALSFAGGTEAFF
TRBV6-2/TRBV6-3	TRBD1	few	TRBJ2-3	TGTGCCACTATCCAAACAGGGGTGCAGGCAGATACGCAGTATTTT	CATIQTGVQADTQYF
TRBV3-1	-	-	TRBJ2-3	TGTGCCTGCAGTTTCAAGTGGGGACGGGACTCTAGCACAGATACGCAGTATTTT	CACSFKWGRDSSTDTQYF
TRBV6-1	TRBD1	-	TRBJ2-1	TGTGCCAGCAGTCGACGACAGGGGCACAATGAGCAGTTCTTC	CASSRRQGHNEQFF
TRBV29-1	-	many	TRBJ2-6	TGCAGCGTGAAAGGCGAGGTTTGGGCCAACGTCCTGACTTTC	CSVKGEVWANVLTF
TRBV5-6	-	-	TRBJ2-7	TGTGCCAGCACCTATAGGGGAGGAACGGGGTACGAGCAGTACTTC	CASTYRGGTGYEQYF
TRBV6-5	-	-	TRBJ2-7	TGTGCCAGCAGTTACTCGCAGCGGCTTTCCTACGAGCAGTACTTC	CASSYSQRLSYEQYF
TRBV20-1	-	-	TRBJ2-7	TGCAGTGCTAGACCTACGGCCGGGTTATCCTACGAGCAGTACTTC	CSARPTAGLSYEQYF
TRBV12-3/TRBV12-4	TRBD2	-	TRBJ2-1	TGTGCCAGCAGGGATCTAGCGGGGAACTACAATGAGCAGTTCTTC	CASRDLAGNYNEQFF
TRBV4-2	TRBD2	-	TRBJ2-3	TGTGCCAGCAGCCAAGATCGGGCTAGCGGAGGTACTAGCACAGATACGCAGTATTTT	CASSQDRASGGTSTDTQYF
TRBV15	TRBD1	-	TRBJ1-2	TGTGCCACCAGCAGAGAAAAAGGGACAGGGGGCTATGGCTACACCTTC	CATSREKGTGGYGYTF
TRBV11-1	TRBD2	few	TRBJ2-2	TGTGCCAGCAGCTTAGTCGCGGGACTAGCGGGGCCGAACACCGGGGAGCTGTTTTTT	CASSLVAGLAGPNTGELFF
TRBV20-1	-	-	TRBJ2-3	TGCAGTGCTAGCGGGGGGCGCACAGATACGCAGTATTTT	CSASGGRTDTQYF
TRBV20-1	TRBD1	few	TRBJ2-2	TGCAGTGCTAGGATGCTAAGGACAGGGGAGGGCACCGGGGAGCTGTTTTTT	CSARMLRTGEGTGELFF
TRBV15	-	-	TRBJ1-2	TGTGCCACCAGCAGAGAGGAGGCAGGTTCTGGCTACACCTTC	CATSREEAGSGYTF
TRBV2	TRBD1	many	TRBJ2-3	TGTGCCAGCAGTGAAGGGACAGGGGGTTTTGATACGCAGTATTTT	CASSEGTGGFDTQYF
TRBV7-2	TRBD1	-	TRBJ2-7	TGTGCCAGCAGCCTGGACAGGGCGACCTTGTACGAGCAGTACTTC	CASSLDRATLYEQYF